The 8 T cell receptor beta chains reported below all come from one sample, sequenced in a study of T-cell memory formation after mild COVID-19 (dated by TCRdb to about 2021). The method behind the library was 5' RACE. Sequencing used an Illumina NovaSeq 6000. TCRdb trimmed public reads at Q25 via fastp, called clones via MiXCR and kept in-frame beta chains. Duplicate CDR3 protein sequences are folded into a single record with the most common DNA and genes. Within this sample are 260,000 or so distinct CDR3 sequences, with 15% to 20% of them counted one time only. The ten biggest clones cover 22% of the sample. The source material was PBMCs or a T cell subset sorted from them (not recorded which). The origin of the receptors is a man aged 18-30 years who had mild COVID-19 (a few samples of this study predate the infection). The sample titles of this study are shuffled in the database, so cell type and time point are left out; the donor was told from shared clones.

The CDR3 here is CASTLGGGDEAFF. For the CDR3, the DNA is TGTGCCAGCACCTTGGGGGGGGGCGATGAAGCTTTCTTT. The V gene is TRBV28, the J gene TRBJ1-1; possibly TRBD1 for D (6 bases). The germline V gene has CDR1 MDHEN and CDR2 SYDVKM. The CDR3 is 13 residues long. The germline V and J ends were trimmed by 7 bases and 7 bases, with 16 bases remaining between them.

V usage is TRBV25-1 and J usage is TRBJ2-1; 8 positions match TRBD2. The V gene's germline CDR1 is MGHDK and CDR2 SYGVNS. Unmatched junction bases numbered 3, after V lost 5 bases and J lost 0 bases. CDR3 size: 15 residues. DNA for the CDR3: TGTGCCAGCAGTTCTGCGGGGGGCTCCTACAATGAGCAGTTCTTC. Amino acid sequence: CASSSAGGSYNEQFF. Supplemented by reference TRBV25-1 and TRBJ2-1, the full variable domain reads EADIYQTPRYLVIGTGKKITLECSQTMGHDKMYWYQQDPGMELHLIHYSYGVNSTEKGDLSSESTVSRIRTEHFPLTLESARPSHTSQYLCASSSAGGSYNEQFFGPGTRLTVL.

This clonotype has ten or more counts. The rearrangement joins TRBV7-9 to TRBJ1-1; D gene uncertain. The germline CDR1 and CDR2 sequences are SEHNR and FQNEAQ (reference sequence). The V end was cut by 3 bases, the J end by 0 bases, with 5 bases between. The CDR3 consists of 13 residues. CDR3 sequence (DNA): TGTGCCAGCAGCTTTCGACTGAACACTGAAGCTTTCTTT. The encoded protein is CASSFRLNTEAFF.

The genes are TRBV11-2 and TRBJ2-2; D ambiguous. V gave up 3 bases and J gave up 0 bases, with 8 bases separating them. The germline V gene encodes CDR1 SGHAT and CDR2 FQNNGV. The CDR3 is 15 residues long. The DNA for the CDR3 is TGTGCCAGCAGCTTCTTCGGCGCGAACACCGGGGAGCTGTTTTTT. As protein: CASSFFGANTGELFF.

This clonotype was detected a few times. The J gene is TRBJ2-3, the V gene TRBV5-1, with TRBD1 identical over 9 bases. The length of the CDR3 is 17 residues. Germline CDR1 is SGHRS and CDR2 is YFSETQ. J gave up 3 bases and V 4 bases, and 12 bases lay outside the gene matches. In DNA form, the CDR3 reads TGCGCCAGCAGCCAAGGTCCGGGACAGGGAGGGACAGATACGCAGTATTTT. This translates into CASSQGPGQGGTDTQYF.

Many counts were recorded for this clonotype. This rearrangement joins TRBV9 to TRBJ2-7; possibly TRBD1 or TRBD2 for D (5 bases each). V shed 0 bases and J shed 6 bases, with 10 bases lying between them. This CDR3 has 13 amino acids. CDR1 and CDR2 from the germline V gene are SGDLS and YYNGEE. This CDR3 is CASSVGVGGEQYF. CDR3 nucleotide sequence: TGTGCCAGCAGCGTAGGGGTTGGGGGCGAGCAGTACTTC.

This clonotype has a handful of counts. The rearrangement uses TRBV20-1 and TRBJ1-2; D may be TRBD1 (6 bases). Trimming left V 6 bases short and J 4 bases short, with 18 bases between. This CDR3 comprises 14 residues. The germline CDR1 and CDR2 sequences are DFQATT and SNEGSKA (reference sequence). CDR3 residues: CSALGGGSGYGYTF. CDR3 nucleotides: TGCAGTGCCCTGGGGGGGGGCTCGGGCTATGGCTACACCTTC.

This clonotype occurred many times. The chain combines TRBV9 with TRBJ2-3, with 11 nucleotides matching TRBD1. Per germline, CDR1 SGDLS and CDR2 YYNGEE. The V segment lost 4 bases and the J segment 4 bases; nucleotides outside the gene matches: 2. This CDR3 has 14 amino acids. The CDR3 sequence: CASSRTGGSDTQYF. The CDR3 DNA is TGTGCCAGCAGCAGGACAGGGGGCTCAGATACGCAGTATTTT.